The present TCR beta chain was sequenced within a study of blood T cell repertoires in COVID-19 (dated by TCRdb to the early 2020s). Broadly, across the study: Collaborator samples came from the United States, Italy and Spain and covered acute and convalescent phases of COVID-19. The material from the prospective study consisted of cDNA or gDNA derived from T cells, B-cell-depleted T cells, or PBMCs. Subjects who had been exposed to COVID-19, were actively infected with it, or had recovered from it provided the deeply sampled blood TCRbeta repertoires that made up the dataset. The repertoires were made available in a free public database intended to serve as a resource for research on the immune response to SARS-CoV-2. Samples came from the ongoing ImmuneRACE study (first 160 participants) plus 1,254 subjects from 6 global collaborators. The sample metadata nearly always contained a de-identified subject ID, COVID-19 status, age in years and sex. Where available, HLA class I and class II types were taken from metadata supplied by the sample provider and were not determined by assay-based typing. Overall results and qualifications from the work: The quantity of clinical and demographic metadata differed by source and by participant and was supplied without curation.

TCRbeta CDR3 regions were amplified from genomic DNA by means of the immunoSEQ Assay, a bias-controlled multiplex PCR. From the authors' description of their analysis: Nucleated cell counts per sample were estimated from amplification of reference gene primers within the assay. Sequence reads were collapsed and filtered to measure the absolute abundance of every unique TCRbeta CDR3 rearrangement. For each sample, productive Simpson clonality was calculated as the square root of Simpson's diversity index over productive rearrangements. TCRdb limited this immuneACCESS table to in-frame rearrangements with V and J called. A share of clones is missing; checked studies link under half to unresolved V genes, and the rest is unexplained. The DNA gave D and trimming, while V, J and clone size come from that table. This sample is represented by approximately 59,000 clones; roughly 81% of them were singletons. The ten largest clones represent less than 20% of the sample.

Points on this clone: Its binding antigen is unknown. One base away there is no much larger clone; base qualities are not given.

Whole blood was collected in K2EDTA tubes by collaborating institutions according to the institutions' own protocols. For TCRbeta analysis, collaborators shipped samples as frozen whole blood, isolated PBMCs, or DNA extracted from either of those sample types. The CDR3 numbers 13 residues from cysteine through phenylalanine. Just CDR3 DNA is preserved here, 39 bases in frame from base 1. According to the germline V gene, CDR1 reads SGHRS and CDR2 reads YFSETQ. Here V drops 5 bases and J drops 6 bases, and the junction holds 3 bases not matched to any gene. The TCR was taken from a man aged 80 or over with acute or convalescent COVID-19. The chain was built from TRBV5-1 and TRBJ2-1, and TRBD2 matches 9 of the central bases. Material: peripheral blood. In nucleotides, the sequence is TGCGCCAGCAGTCAGCGGGGGGCCAATGAGCAGTTCTTC. Translated, this is CASSQRGANEQFF.